These T cell receptor beta chains were read from a single sample in a study of blood T cells in healthy people across ages. MiXCR was run by TCRdb on the 5' RACE reads, yielding one entry per CDR3 protein. The sample lists 1.4 million to 1.5 million distinct CDR3 sequences, 42% occurring once. Source material: blood. The receptors originated from a woman aged 18-35 years in good health. Each CDR3 is given with its conserved first and last residue. The order of the fields is J gene, clone size, V gene, D gene, CDR3 protein, CDR3 DNA. A D gene is named only where the DNA matches it firmly. Some rows mark clone size as missing; the rest say once, few, many or name a class of expanded clone.

>TRBJ2-1|once|TRBV7-2|-
CASSLRGPQETQFF
TGTGCCAGCAGCTTACGGGGCCCCCAAGAGACCCAGTTCTTC
>TRBJ2-1|-|TRBV7-6|TRBD2
CASVPELAGYNEQFF
TGTGCCAGCGTCCCCGAACTAGCGGGCTACAATGAGCAGTTCTTC
>TRBJ1-6|once|TRBV18|-
CASSPTQGTGESPLHF
TGTGCCAGCTCGCCCACACAGGGAACGGGAGAGTCACCCCTCCACTTT
>TRBJ2-1|-|TRBV7-2|TRBD2
CASSLGGRARNEQFF
TGTGCCAGCAGCTTGGGCGGGAGGGCTAGGAATGAGCAGTTCTTC
>TRBJ1-2|few|TRBV12-3/TRBV12-4|TRBD1
CASSLGTGANYGYTF
TGTGCCAGCAGTTTGGGGACAGGCGCTAACTATGGCTACACCTTC
>TRBJ1-5|-|TRBV28|-
CASGQPNQPQHF
TGTGCCAGCGGACAGCCCAATCAGCCCCAGCATTTT
>TRBJ2-5|few|TRBV2|-
CASSPRGRETQYF
TGTGCCAGCAGCCCAAGGGGGAGGGAGACCCAGTACTTC
>TRBJ2-7|few|TRBV7-2|TRBD2
CASSSSGSSEQYF
TGTGCCAGCAGCTCTAGCGGGAGCAGCGAGCAGTACTTC
>TRBJ2-5|few|TRBV20-1|TRBD2
CSASGASGRVQETQYF
TGCAGTGCTAGCGGGGCTAGCGGGAGGGTCCAAGAGACCCAGTACTTC
>TRBJ1-1|-|TRBV5-1|TRBD1
CASTLDYSGGVGTEAFF
TGCGCCAGCACCCTCGACTACTCAGGGGGTGTGGGCACTGAAGCTTTCTTT
>TRBJ2-4|few|TRBV20-1|-
CSAVGPLAKNIQYF
TGCAGTGCCGTAGGACCTTTAGCCAAAAACATTCAGTACTTC
>TRBJ2-5|few|TRBV14|-
CASSQLPGAETQYF
TGTGCCAGCAGCCAACTTCCAGGGGCCGAGACCCAGTACTTC
>TRBJ2-7|few|TRBV5-5|TRBD2
CASSLQASGGAYEQYF
TGTGCCAGCAGCTTGCAGGCTAGCGGGGGGGCTTACGAGCAGTACTTC
>TRBJ2-7|few|TRBV20-1|TRBD2
CSARDGGGRSSYEQYF
TGCAGTGCTAGAGATGGGGGCGGGAGGAGCTCCTACGAGCAGTACTTC
>TRBJ1-1|-|TRBV12-3/TRBV12-4|-
CASSPSTEDGEEAFF
TGTGCCAGCAGCCCATCCACAGAGGACGGTGAAGAGGCTTTCTTT
>TRBJ1-2|-|TRBV28|TRBD1
CASSFGSPTGDDYGYTF
TGTGCCAGCAGTTTTGGGTCCCCGACAGGGGATGACTATGGCTACACCTTC
>TRBJ2-4|-|TRBV20-1|TRBD2
CSASGAGLGGYIQYF
TGCAGTGCTAGCGGAGCAGGACTCGGGGGGTACATTCAGTACTTC
>TRBJ2-1|many|TRBV6-5|TRBD2
CASSLTGTSVNEQFF
TGTGCCAGCAGTTTAACCGGGACTAGCGTCAATGAGCAGTTCTTC
>TRBJ1-2|few|TRBV20-1|-
CSASWGSGYTF
TGCAGTGCTAGTTGGGGGAGCGGCTACACCTTC
>TRBJ2-1|-|TRBV15|-
CATSRAELAYNEQFF
TGTGCCACCAGCAGAGCCGAATTGGCCTACAATGAGCAGTTCTTC
>TRBJ1-1|-|TRBV6-6|-
CASSDSIGAEAFF
TGTGCCAGCAGTGACTCGATAGGGGCCGAAGCTTTCTTT
>TRBJ1-2|few|TRBV6-6|-
CASRAEGTYVNYGYTF
TGTGCCAGCAGGGCCGAGGGGACCTACGTTAACTATGGCTACACCTTC
>TRBJ2-7|-|TRBV3-1|-
CASSQSSGEQYF
TGTGCCAGCAGCCAATCTAGTGGCGAGCAGTACTTC
>TRBJ2-1|few|TRBV10-2|-
CASNLGGYEQFF
TGCGCCAGCAACCTAGGGGGGTATGAGCAGTTCTTC
>TRBJ1-2|-|TRBV2|-
CASSAYLIRGGYTF
TGTGCCAGCAGTGCGTATTTGATAAGGGGAGGCTACACCTTC
>TRBJ1-6|few|TRBV6-5|-
CASNRDNSPLHF
TGTGCCAGCAACAGGGATAATTCACCCCTCCACTTT
>TRBJ2-5|few|TRBV20-1|TRBD2
CSASPWTREETQYF
TGCAGTGCTAGCCCCTGGACTAGAGAAGAGACCCAGTACTTC
>TRBJ2-1|few|TRBV7-2|-
CASSRIGHTYNEQFF
TGTGCCAGCAGCCGAATCGGGCACACTTACAATGAGCAGTTCTTC
>TRBJ2-5|few|TRBV28|-
CASSPGIGPQETQYF
TGTGCCAGCAGCCCGGGGATTGGGCCCCAAGAGACCCAGTACTTC
>TRBJ2-7|-|TRBV29-1|-
CSVEDRGGGKNVQYF
TGCAGCGTTGAAGATCGGGGAGGAGGCAAAAACGTTCAGTACTTC
>TRBJ1-2|few|TRBV6-1|-
CASSEETVSGYGYTF
TGTGCCAGCAGTGAAGAAACGGTGTCCGGCTATGGCTACACCTTC
>TRBJ2-7|-|TRBV6-1|-
CASTSGAGARGEQYF
TGTGCCAGCACCTCCGGGGCGGGGGCGCGGGGCGAGCAGTACTTC
>TRBJ1-4|-|TRBV20-1|-
CSAARGSGVATNEKLFF
TGCAGTGCCGCCCGAGGGAGCGGGGTTGCAACTAATGAAAAACTGTTTTTT
>TRBJ2-1|few|TRBV20-1|TRBD2
CSASRGLAASDSEQFF
TGCAGTGCTAGCCGCGGACTAGCGGCTTCGGATAGTGAGCAGTTCTTC
>TRBJ1-2|once|TRBV12-3/TRBV12-4|-
CASRRAEGCTF
TGTGCCAGCAGGAGGGCTGAGGGCTGCACCTTC
>TRBJ2-7|few|TRBV30|-
CAWSDDAGSYEQYF
TGTGCCTGGAGTGACGACGCTGGTAGCTACGAGCAGTACTTC
>TRBJ2-2|-|TRBV20-1|TRBD2
CSAWNPGLAGALDTNTGELFF
TGCAGTGCATGGAATCCGGGACTAGCGGGGGCCCTAGACACGAACACCGGGGAGCTGTTTTTT
>TRBJ2-5|many|TRBV6-6|-
CASSYREETQYF
TGTGCCAGCAGTTACAGGGAAGAGACCCAGTACTTC
>TRBJ2-3|few|TRBV7-2|-
CASSLARGSPTQYF
TGTGCCAGCAGCTTAGCGCGAGGGTCCCCTACGCAGTATTTT
>TRBJ2-7|-|TRBV7-2|-
CASNIRGVQYEQYF
TGTGCCAGCAACATTAGGGGGGTCCAGTACGAGCAGTACTTC
>TRBJ2-3|-|TRBV2|-
CAGQSTDTQYF
TGTGCCGGGCAAAGCACAGATACGCAGTATTTT
>TRBJ2-2|-|TRBV9|-
CASSVEGTGELFF
TGTGCCAGCAGCGTAGAAGGGACCGGGGAGCTGTTTTTT
>TRBJ2-2|-|TRBV7-3|-
CASSKAGVTGELFF
TGTGCCAGCAGCAAAGCAGGTGTTACCGGGGAGCTGTTTTTT
>TRBJ2-3|-|TRBV20-1|TRBD2
CSAPVGGGVTDTQYF
TGCAGTGCTCCTGTGGGCGGGGGTGTAACAGATACGCAGTATTTT
>TRBJ2-1|-|TRBV7-6|-
CASSLASRNEQFF
TGTGCCAGCAGCTTAGCGTCCAGAAATGAGCAGTTCTTC
>TRBJ2-5|-|TRBV3-1|TRBD2
CASSHGRTRTQYF
TGTGCCAGCAGCCACGGGCGGACTAGGACCCAGTACTTC
>TRBJ2-7|-|TRBV14|-
CASSRSGRDYYEQYF
TGTGCCAGCAGCCGTTCGGGGAGAGACTACTACGAGCAGTACTTC
>TRBJ1-5|-|TRBV3-1|-
CASSQGPQENQPQHF
TGTGCCAGCAGCCAAGGACCTCAGGAAAATCAGCCCCAGCATTTT
>TRBJ2-3|-|TRBV21-1|-
CASSKARGRAPDTQYF
TGTGCCAGCAGCAAAGCTCGTGGGAGGGCCCCAGATACGCAGTATTTT
>TRBJ1-2|-|TRBV27|-
CASSVYPSDYGYTF
TGTGCCAGCAGTGTATATCCCTCCGACTATGGCTACACCTTC